This T cell receptor (beta chain) was retrieved from a study of neurological immune-mediated disorders. Germline V gives CDR1 SGHRS, CDR2 YFSETQ. Trimming removed 4 bases from V and 0 bases from J, with 14 bases in between. The CDR3 spans 15 residues. One entry per CDR3 protein results from TCRdb running MiXCR on the 5' RACE reads. The table has nearly 45,000 distinct CDR3 sequences, roughly 13% seen once. This clonotype was observed at least ten times. The gene calls are TRBV5-1 and TRBJ2-7, with no clear D. The TCR comes from a female donor in good health. Sequencing was performed on PBMCs. CDR3 sequence (DNA): TGCGCCAGCAGCCCGGTCCCTCTCGACTCCTACGAGCAGTACTTC. Amino acid sequence: CASSPVPLDSYEQYF. The complete variable domain, with remaining parts taken from reference TRBV5-1 and TRBJ2-7, reads KAGVTQTPRYLIKTRGQQVTLSCSPISGHRSVSWYQQTPGQGLQFLFEYFSETQRNKGNFPGRFSGRQFSNSRSEMNVSTLELGDSALYLCASSPVPLDSYEQYFGPGTRLTVT.